A single TCR beta chain is shown here with its context. Germline V lookup: CDR1 KGHSH, CDR2 LQKENI. V shed 0 bases and J shed 4 bases, with 15 bases lying between them. This CDR3 has 16 amino acids. The source of the sample is a study of blood T cell repertoires in COVID-19. Study-level background: Material from acute and convalescent COVID-19 was sourced from the United States, Italy and Spain.

TCRdb's copy holds only in-frame clones and misses some; the assay was immunoSEQ multiplex PCR. The sample holds more than 200,000 clones; approximately 89% are singletons and the top ten take roughly 3.7%. Exposed study participants had met a COVID-19 case within 2 weeks before entry. The receptor was isolated from a woman aged 25 to 39 who had been exposed to COVID-19. Input material: PBMCs or T cells enriched from blood (not recorded which). The J gene is TRBJ1-2, the V gene TRBV18; D not certain. The DNA of the CDR3 is TGTGCCAGCTCACCACCGGGCAGCAGCAGAGTCTATGGCTACACCTTC. Protein product: CASSPPGSSRVYGYTF.